This entry features one T cell receptor (beta chain) sequence. Its antigen is still unknown. This entry is derived from a study of T cell responses to AZD1222 COVID-19 vaccine. The CDR3 extends over 14 amino acids. Germline V gene lookup returns CDR1 SGHNT and CDR2 YYREEE (reference sequence). Losses at the gene ends were 4 bases for V and 8 bases for J; bases not matched to a gene: 1. Study results and caveats: CD4 TCRs associated with vaccination spanned spike, dominating at 160-218 and 743-854.

The method was immunoSEQ multiplex PCR; TCRdb's version includes in-frame clones alone and lacks a portion of them. The sample consists of about 82,000 clones, about nine tenths of them appearing once. Sequencing was performed on peripheral blood, taken on day 0 of AZD1222 vaccination. The receptor was derived from an adult in good health. V usage is TRBV5-4 and J usage is TRBJ1-6, with 12 bases matching TRBD1. This CDR3 is CASSRDRGHSPLHF. The CDR3 DNA is TGTGCCAGCAGCCGGGACAGGGGGCATTCACCCCTCCACTTT. The full variable domain, rest sourced from reference TRBV5-4 and TRBJ1-6, is ETGVTQSPTHLIKTRGQQVTLRCSSQSGHNTVSWYQQALGQGPQFIFQYYREEENGRGNFPPRFSGLQFPNYSSELNVNALELDDSALYLCASSRDRGHSPLHFGNGTRLTVT.